This T cell receptor (beta chain) is from a study of human T cells and chemical hapten exposure. General study points: No alteration of TCRs above 1 in 1000 frequency was seen with DPC sensitization.

TCRdb processed the RACE reads anew with MiXCR; each CDR3 protein has one entry. The sample holds 250,000 to 300,000 distinct CDR3 sequences, 7.5% to 9% seen once. Time point meaning: pre-sensitization, week 0. Described treatment: therapeutic diphenylcyclopropenone sensitization with weekly scalp DPC. The germline gives CDR1 SGHTA, CDR2 FQGNSA. This CDR3 has 15 amino acids. V gave up 4 bases and J gave up 1 base, with 12 bases separating them. In regard to this clonotype: Its matching antigen is unknown.

The input for sequencing was whole blood, taken in connection with sensitization to the hapten diphenylcyclopropenone (DPC). This chain uses TRBV7-2 with TRBJ2-3; TRBD1 is a possible D gene (6 bases). The sequence was collected from a man between 18 and 29 years old with alopecia areata. Some clones in this sample may be carry-over from other donors' samples. The CDR3 is CASSSRTEGTDTQYF. The DNA of the CDR3 is TGTGCCAGCAGCTCCCGGACAGAAGGCACAGATACGCAGTATTTT.